The clone carrying this T cell receptor (beta chain) has just a few counts. MiXCR was run by TCRdb on the PCR reads, yielding one entry per CDR3 protein. The sample lists 460,000 or so distinct CDR3 sequences, 25% occurring once. The sample comes from a study of molecular identifiers for immune sequencing clone quantification. This CDR3 has 17 residues. V lost 0 bases, J lost 7 bases, and 14 bases stayed unmatched. Germline values: CDR1 MGHRA, CDR2 YSYEKL. The sample comprised naive CD8+ T cells from blood, with Jurkat cell RNA spiked in. This sample's subset: FACS-sorted CD8+CD4-CCR7+CD45RA+ naive T cells. This receptor was obtained from a human donor in good health. Some libraries in this study had Jurkat cell RNA spiked in. The chain carries TRBV4-1 and TRBJ2-7; 8 positions agree with TRBD1. The DNA for the CDR3 is TGCGCCAGCAGCCAAGAGCCAGGGGGCGCCGGGTACAATGAGCAGTACTTC. This gives the protein CASSQEPGGAGYNEQYF.